Listed here is a single T cell receptor beta chain. This sample is drawn from a study of CD8 T cells in Susac syndrome. Study-wide background: Patients with Susac syndrome had blood drawn and were at that point therapy-naive, on corticosteroids, or on intravenous immunoglobulin alone.

Sequencing targeted TCR beta in T cells from blood (CD8+ and CD4+). The authors reverse transcribed about 0.5 to 1 ug RNA with random hexamers. TCRdb re-called the immunoSEQ multiplex PCR reads with MiXCR, one entry per CDR3 protein. This sample has roughly 190,000 distinct CDR3 sequences; roughly 91% occur once, and the top ten carry around 0.1%. The CDR3 is 15 residues long. Per germline, CDR1 DFQATT and CDR2 SNEGSKA (reference sequence). Trimming at V came to 4 bases and at J to 3 bases, leaving 12 bases not matched to a gene. The rearrangement uses TRBV20-1 and TRBJ2-7; 7 bases agree with TRBD1. The sequencing input was CD4+ T cells from PBMCs. This TCR was recovered from a human donor with Susac syndrome. The CDR3 loop reads CSAISGGGSDYEQYF. The DNA for the CDR3 is TGCAGTGCTATCTCAGGGGGTGGGAGTGACTACGAGCAGTACTTC.